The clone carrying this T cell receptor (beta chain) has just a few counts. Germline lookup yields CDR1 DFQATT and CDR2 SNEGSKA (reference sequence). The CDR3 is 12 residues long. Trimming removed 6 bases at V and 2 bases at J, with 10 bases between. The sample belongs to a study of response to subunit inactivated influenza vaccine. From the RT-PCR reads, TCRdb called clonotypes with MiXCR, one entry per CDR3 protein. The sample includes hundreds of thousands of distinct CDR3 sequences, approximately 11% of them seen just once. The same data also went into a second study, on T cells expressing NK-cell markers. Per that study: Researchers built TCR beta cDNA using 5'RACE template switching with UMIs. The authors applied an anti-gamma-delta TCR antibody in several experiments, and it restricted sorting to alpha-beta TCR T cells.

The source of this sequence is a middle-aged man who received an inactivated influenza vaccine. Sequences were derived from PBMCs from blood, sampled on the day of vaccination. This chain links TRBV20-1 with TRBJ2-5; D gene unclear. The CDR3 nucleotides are TGCAGTGCCCAGGCACAGCAAGAGACCCAGTACTTC. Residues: CSAQAQQETQYF.